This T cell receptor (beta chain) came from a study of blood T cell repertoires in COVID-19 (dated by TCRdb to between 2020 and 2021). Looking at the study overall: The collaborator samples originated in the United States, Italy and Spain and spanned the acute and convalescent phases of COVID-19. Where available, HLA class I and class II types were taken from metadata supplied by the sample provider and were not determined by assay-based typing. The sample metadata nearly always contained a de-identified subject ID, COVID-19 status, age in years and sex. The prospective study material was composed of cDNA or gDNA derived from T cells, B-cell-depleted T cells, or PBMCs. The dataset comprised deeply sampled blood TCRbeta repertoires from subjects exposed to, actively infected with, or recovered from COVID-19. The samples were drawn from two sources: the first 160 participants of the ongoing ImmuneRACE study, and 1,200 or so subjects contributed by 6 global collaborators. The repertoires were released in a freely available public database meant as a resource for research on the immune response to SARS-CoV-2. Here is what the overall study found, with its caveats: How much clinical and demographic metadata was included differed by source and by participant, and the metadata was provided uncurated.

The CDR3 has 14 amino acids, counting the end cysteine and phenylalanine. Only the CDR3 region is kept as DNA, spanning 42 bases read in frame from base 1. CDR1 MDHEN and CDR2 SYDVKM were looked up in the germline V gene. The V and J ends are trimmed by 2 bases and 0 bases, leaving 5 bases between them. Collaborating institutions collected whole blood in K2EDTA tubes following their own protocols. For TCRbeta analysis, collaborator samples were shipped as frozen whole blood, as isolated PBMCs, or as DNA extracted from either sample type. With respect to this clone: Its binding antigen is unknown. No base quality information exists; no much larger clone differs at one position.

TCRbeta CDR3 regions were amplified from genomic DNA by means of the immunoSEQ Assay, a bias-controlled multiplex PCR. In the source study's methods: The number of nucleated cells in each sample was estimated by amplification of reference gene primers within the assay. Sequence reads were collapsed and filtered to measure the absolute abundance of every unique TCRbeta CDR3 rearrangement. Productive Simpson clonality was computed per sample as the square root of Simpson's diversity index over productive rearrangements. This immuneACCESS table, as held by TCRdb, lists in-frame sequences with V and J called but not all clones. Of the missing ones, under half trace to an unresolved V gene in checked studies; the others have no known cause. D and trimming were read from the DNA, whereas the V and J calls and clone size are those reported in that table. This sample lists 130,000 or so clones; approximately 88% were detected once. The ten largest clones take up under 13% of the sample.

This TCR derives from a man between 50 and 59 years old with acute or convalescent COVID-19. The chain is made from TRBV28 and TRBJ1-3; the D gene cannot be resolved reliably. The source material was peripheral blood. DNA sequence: TGTGCCAGCAGTTTAAGGAGCTCTGGAAACACCATATATTTT. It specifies CASSLRSSGNTIYF.